The next 19 T cell receptor beta chains were all read from a single sample in a study of T cells in Graves' hyperthyroidism and ophthalmopathy. Amplified TCR beta CDR3 regions derived from RNA transcripts. HTBI primers drove first-round RT-PCR of the TCR CDR3. A single record per CDR3 protein comes from TCRdb applying MiXCR to the multiplex PCR reads. The sample carries roughly 350,000 distinct CDR3 sequences, roughly 15% recorded once. Sequenced sample: blood. These receptors originate from a woman aged 25 to 39 with Graves' ophthalmopathy.

This clonotype has at least ten counts. This chain uses TRBV20-1 with TRBJ1-1; D perhaps matches TRBD1 (6 bases). Germline CDR1 reads DFQATT; CDR2 reads SNEGSKA (reference sequence). Trimming took 6 bases from V and 2 from J, leaving 7 bases between them. This CDR3 comprises 11 residues. CDR3 in amino acids: CSAGTNTEAFF. The CDR3 DNA is TGCAGTGCCGGGACAAACACTGAAGCTTTCTTT.

This clonotype occurred once. The gene calls are TRBV20-1 and TRBJ2-3, with TRBD1 matching over 8 bases. CDR3 size: 17 residues. The germline CDR1 and CDR2 sequences are DFQATT and SNEGSKA (reference sequence). With V trimmed by 1 base and J by 1 base, 10 bases remained unmatched. The CDR3 loop is CSARGWVTGVGTDTQYF. CDR3 DNA sequence: TGCAGTGCTAGAGGTTGGGTGACAGGGGTTGGCACAGATACGCAGTATTTT.

This clonotype was observed many times. The rearrangement joins TRBV28 to TRBJ2-5; TRBD2 matches at 10 bases. The CDR3 is made up of 14 amino acids. The J segment lost 1 base and the V segment lost 10 bases, leaving 6 bases of the junction unmatched. CDR1 MDHEN and CDR2 SYDVKM come from the germline V gene. CDR3: CATLIAGGQETQYF. The CDR3 DNA sequence: TGTGCCACATTAATAGCGGGGGGCCAAGAGACCCAGTACTTC.

This clonotype has a count of ten or more. This sequence joins TRBV10-3 and TRBJ2-3; unclear D gene. Trimming left V 6 bases short and J 1 base short, with 17 bases between. The V gene's germline CDR1 is ENHRY and CDR2 SYGVKD. CDR3 length equals 16 residues. Here the CDR3 DNA reads TGTGCCATCAGGACCGACTCCTCTACGGGCACAGATACGCAGTATTTT. This codes for CAIRTDSSTGTDTQYF.

This clonotype has ten or more counts. The V gene is TRBV6-2 or TRBV6-3, the J gene TRBJ2-1; perhaps TRBD2 as D (6 bases). The CDR3 consists of 12 residues. The V end was cut by 10 bases, the J end by 7 bases, with 14 bases between. Germline loops: CDR1 MNHEY, CDR2 SVGEGT. As DNA, the CDR3 is TGTGCCACCGGTCGGGGGATAAATGAGCAGTTCTTC. Translated, it gives CATGRGINEQFF.

CDR3 nucleotides: TGTGCCAGCAGCCCCGGGACAGGGTTTAAGCAGTTCTTC. Protein sequence: CASSPGTGFKQFF. The genes are TRBV3-1 and TRBJ2-1; 9 bases agree with TRBD1. There are 13 residues in the CDR3. Germline V lookup: CDR1 LGHDT, CDR2 YNNKEL (reference sequence). With 4 bases clipped from V and 11 bases from J, the junction kept 6 bases outside the gene matches.

The chain links TRBV7-2 to TRBJ2-7, with 12 bases aligning to TRBD2. Germline lookup yields CDR1 SGHTA and CDR2 FQGNSA. This CDR3 is 16 amino acids long. V was clipped by 5 bases and J by 3 bases; unmatched bases: 8. CDR3 in amino acids: CASSPNRLAGDYEQYF. The CDR3 coding sequence is TGTGCCAGCAGCCCTAACCGACTAGCGGGGGACTACGAGCAGTACTTC. The full variable domain, completed using reference TRBV7-2 and TRBJ2-7, is GAGVSQSPSNKVTEKGKDVELRCDPISGHTALYWYRQSLGQGLEFLIYFQGNSAPDKSGLPSDRFSAERTGGSVSTLTIQRTQQEDSAVYLCASSPNRLAGDYEQYFGPGTRLTVT.

In its sample, this clonotype was seen many times. The chain uses TRBV20-1 and TRBJ2-7; D might be TRBD2 (5 bases). The CDR3 runs to 15 residues. Trimming pared 4 bases from V and 4 bases from J, leaving 20 bases between. CDR1 is DFQATT, CDR2 SNEGSKA, per germline (reference sequence). The DNA of the CDR3 is TGCAGTGCTATGGTGCTGAAGACGGGAAGGTACGAGCAGTACTTC. It is translated as CSAMVLKTGRYEQYF.

This clonotype was seen repeatedly, ten times or more. This chain links TRBV5-5 with TRBJ2-3; perhaps TRBD2 as D (5 bases). The CDR3 has 14 amino acids. V was trimmed by 4 bases and J by 0 bases, leaving 9 bases between them. Germline V gene sequence: CDR1 SGHKS, CDR2 YYEKEE (reference sequence). The CDR3 is CASSTWTSTDTQYF. Here the CDR3 DNA reads TGTGCCAGCAGCACGTGGACTAGCACAGATACGCAGTATTTT.

This clonotype was found a few times. The chain carries TRBV29-1 and TRBJ2-7; 8 bases match TRBD1. Germline CDR1 reads SQVTM; CDR2 reads ANQGSEA. CDR3 length equals 14 residues. Trimming took 3 bases from V and 2 from J; bases not matched to a gene: 6. The CDR3 protein is CSVEGRGQTYEQYF. Here the CDR3 DNA reads TGCAGCGTTGAGGGCAGGGGGCAAACCTACGAGCAGTACTTC.

This clonotype was detected a few times. V gene TRBV4-1 combines with J gene TRBJ2-6, with a tentative D call TRBD1 (5 bases). Per germline, CDR1 MGHRA and CDR2 YSYEKL. The V and J ends lost 1 base and 1 base respectively, with 11 bases between them. The CDR3 sequence is 17 residues long. The CDR3 sequence: CASSQAHTGSGANVLTF. Written as DNA, the CDR3 is TGCGCCAGCAGCCAAGCTCACACAGGTTCTGGGGCCAACGTCCTGACTTTC.

This clonotype has ten or more counts. The chain combines TRBV3-1 with TRBJ1-1; possible D gene TRBD1, 5 bases. This CDR3 has 13 amino acids. With 8 bases removed from V and 5 bases from J, the gap between germline ends came to 15 bases. Germline loops: CDR1 LGHDT, CDR2 YNNKEL (reference sequence). CDR3 sequence reads: CASAKGGGTEAFF. The CDR3 nucleotides read TGTGCCAGCGCTAAAGGTGGGGGGACTGAAGCTTTCTTT. The entire variable domain, with the rest obtained from reference TRBV3-1 and TRBJ1-1, is as follows: DTAVSQTPKYLVTQMGNDKSIKCEQNLGHDTMYWYKQDSKKFLKIMFSYNNKELIINETVPNRFSPKSPDKAHLNLHINSLELGDSAVYFCASAKGGGTEAFFGQGTRLTVV.

This clonotype occurred many times. V is TRBV10-3 and J is TRBJ2-5; TRBD1 or TRBD2 may be the D gene (5 bases each). Germline values: CDR1 ENHRY, CDR2 SYGVKD. This CDR3 is 12 amino acids long. Trimming removed 6 bases at V and 11 bases at J, with 16 bases between. CDR3 loop: CAISSGPREQYF. The CDR3 region has the DNA TGTGCCATCAGCTCGGGGCCAAGAGAGCAGTACTTC.

This clonotype was counted only a few times. The chain is built from TRBV6-5 and TRBJ1-6, with unresolved D. This CDR3 is 18 amino acids long. Germline loops: CDR1 MNHEY, CDR2 SVGAGI. Trimming removed 0 bases from V and 8 bases from J, with 20 bases in between. The CDR3 DNA is TGTGCCAGCAGTTACTCGGGTCTGGGTGGGGTCGGGGATTCACCCCTCCACTTT. This encodes CASSYSGLGGVGDSPLHF.

The genes are TRBV6-1 and TRBJ2-2, with 7 bases that match TRBD1. Looked up from germline, CDR1 is MNHNS and CDR2 is SASEGT. This CDR3 spans 16 amino acids. With V trimmed by 4 bases and J by 6 bases, 11 bases remained unmatched. CDR3 loop: CASSAFKVTGSGELFF. The CDR3 nucleotides are TGTGCCAGCAGTGCGTTCAAAGTGACAGGGTCCGGGGAGCTGTTTTTT.

This clonotype was recorded at least ten times. The CDR3 coding sequence is TGTGCCAGCACCATGACAGGGGGGCTTGTTGTAACAGATACGCAGTATTTT. Translating it yields CASTMTGGLVVTDTQYF. The chain recombines TRBV12-3 or TRBV12-4 with TRBJ2-3, with 9 bases aligning to TRBD1. The V and J ends lost 7 bases and 3 bases, in that order; junction bases with no gene match: 14. CDR3 length: 17 amino acids.

The sample holds many counts of this clonotype. The chain uses TRBV6-1 and TRBJ2-7, with 8 bases fitting TRBD2. After removal of 6 bases from V and 0 bases from J, the junction contained 7 bases not matched to a gene. This CDR3 is 15 amino acids long. The germline V gene has CDR1 MNHNS and CDR2 SASEGT. The CDR3 DNA reads as TGTGCCAGCAGGATGACTAGCGTATTCTCCTACGAGCAGTACTTC. It translates to CASRMTSVFSYEQYF.

This chain's CDR3 is CASRMGQSNTEAFF. CDR3 DNA: TGTGCCAGCAGAATGGGACAGTCGAACACTGAAGCTTTCTTT. This chain connects TRBV6-2 or TRBV6-3 to TRBJ1-1; 7 bases line up with TRBD1. V dropped 6 bases and J dropped 1; count of bases not matched to a gene: 5. The germline V gene encodes CDR1 MNHEY and CDR2 SVGEGT. This CDR3 contains 14 residues.

In its sample, this clonotype was seen a few times. J is TRBJ2-3 and V is TRBV5-1, with 11 bases that match TRBD2. The CDR3 contains 16 residues. V trimming: 4 bases; J trimming: 1 base; junction bases outside the gene matches: 5. Looked up from germline, CDR1 is SGHRS and CDR2 is YFSETQ. The CDR3 sequence is CASSVFSGGGTDTQYF. In nucleotides, the CDR3 is TGCGCCAGCAGCGTCTTTAGCGGGGGGGGCACAGATACGCAGTATTTT.